One and the same sample provided the 4 T cell receptor beta chains below, sequenced in a study of blood T cell repertoires in COVID-19. Only in-frame clones appear in the TCRdb table, and some are missing; sequencing was by immunoSEQ multiplex PCR. The profile covers under 300,000 clones, with under 85% appearing a single time and roughly 4.2% taken by the ten largest. Sequenced sample: peripheral blood. Every receptor here comes from a woman aged 40 to 49 with active or convalescent COVID-19.

V gene TRBV2 combines with J gene TRBJ2-3, with 9 bases matching TRBD2. J was trimmed by 7 bases and V by 6 bases; bases with no gene match: 8. The CDR3 length is 14 residues. Germline CDR1 reads SNHLY; CDR2 reads FYNNEI. The CDR3 region is CASSAGLAVHTQYF. CDR3 nucleotide sequence: TGTGCCAGCAGCGCGGGACTAGCCGTACATACGCAGTATTTT. Variable domain in full (rest from reference TRBV2 and TRBJ2-3): EPEVTQTPSHQVTQMGQEVILRCVPISNHLYFYWYRQILGQKVEFLVSFYNNEISEKSEIFDDQFSVERPDGSNFTLKIRSTKLEDSAMYFCASSAGLAVHTQYFGPGTRLTVL.

The V and J genes are TRBV2 and TRBJ1-2, with D uncertain. V lost 8 bases and J lost 0, with 13 bases in between. Germline CDR1 SNHLY, CDR2 FYNNEI. There are 14 residues in the CDR3. The CDR3 sequence: CASPEGETNYGYTF. The CDR3 bases are TGTGCCAGCCCTGAGGGCGAAACTAACTATGGCTACACCTTC.

The rearrangement joins TRBV3-1 (or the pseudogene TRBV3-2) to TRBJ2-5, with 7 bases lining up with TRBD1. The CDR3 length is 16 residues. Trimming at V came to 3 bases and at J to 5 bases, leaving 12 bases not matched to a gene. Germline V gives CDR1 LGHDT, CDR2 YNNKEL (reference sequence). Written as DNA, the CDR3 is TGTGCCAGCAGCCACGCCTTGACAGGGAAAGGCGAGACCCAGTACTTC. Amino acids: CASSHALTGKGETQYF.

This clone was detected once. The chain links TRBV5-4 to TRBJ2-2; D is perhaps TRBD1 (6 bases). Germline V gene sequence: CDR1 SGHNT, CDR2 YYREEE (reference sequence). The CDR3 is made up of 15 amino acids. Trimming left V 0 bases short and J 6 bases short, with 12 bases between. This CDR3 is CASSLDWGPAGELFF. CDR3 nucleotides: TGTGCCAGCAGCTTGGATTGGGGGCCCGCCGGGGAGCTGTTTTTT.